A single sample gave rise to the 19 T cell receptor beta chains below, sequenced in a study of beta chain features in type 1 diabetes. The isolated RNA, all of it, was reverse transcribed, so expressed TCRB transcripts were what got sequenced. The data were produced by immunoSEQ multiplex PCR, yet TCRdb's version contains in-frame clones alone and is incomplete. The table records hundreds of thousands of clones, 13% to 15% of them present only once. Specimen: central memory CD4+ T cells from blood. These receptors originate from a man aged 30 to 39 in good health.

This clone was seen a handful of times. V is TRBV6-5 and J is TRBJ2-7, with 7 bases aligning to TRBD2. The CDR3 is 14 amino acids. Looked up from germline, CDR1 is MNHEY and CDR2 is SVGAGI. After removal of 10 bases from V and 6 bases from J, the junction contained 15 bases not matched to a gene. CDR3: CAIEAGERLSEQYV. For the CDR3, the DNA is TGTGCCATCGAGGCGGGAGAACGTCTGTCCGAGCAGTACGTC.

The chain carries TRBV7-3 and TRBJ2-3; 7 nucleotides match TRBD2. Trimming took 2 bases from V and 4 from J; bases not matched to a gene: 0. Per the germline V gene, CDR1 is SGHTA and CDR2 is FQGTGA. The CDR3 loop spans 13 amino acids. This chain's CDR3 is CASSLGLADTQYF. The CDR3 nucleotides are TGTGCCAGCAGCTTAGGACTAGCAGATACGCAGTATTTT.

This clone was detected many times. This rearrangement joins TRBV14 to TRBJ1-2; 7 nucleotides match TRBD1. Germline V gene data show CDR1 as SGHDN and CDR2 as FVKESK. The CDR3 has 11 residues. V lost 5 bases, J lost 11 bases, and 5 bases stayed unmatched. The CDR3 sequence is CASSFGTDYTF. The CDR3 nucleotides read TGTGCCAGCAGCTTTGGGACAGATTACACCTTC.

The chain carries TRBV28 and TRBJ1-6, with D possibly matching TRBD1 (5 bases). The CDR3 is made up of 14 amino acids. V was cut by 8 bases and J by 7 bases, with 15 bases left in between. Germline CDR1 reads MDHEN; CDR2 reads SYDVKM. The CDR3 DNA follows: TGTGCCAGCCATGAAGAGACAGTGAATTCACCCCTCCACTTT. Translating it yields CASHEETVNSPLHF.

This clone came up a few times. The rearrangement links TRBV6-6 to TRBJ2-1; 11 bases line up with TRBD2. Germline V lookup: CDR1 MNHNY, CDR2 SVGAGI (reference sequence). V shed 5 bases and J 0 bases; nucleotides not matched to a gene: 0. This CDR3 is built from 15 residues. CDR3 protein: CASSTSGSSYNEQFF. CDR3 DNA: TGTGCCAGCAGTACTAGCGGGAGCTCCTACAATGAGCAGTTCTTC.

This rearrangement joins TRBV11-2 to TRBJ1-2; 7 nucleotides line up with TRBD1. V was clipped by 5 bases and J by 4 bases; unmatched bases: 4. The CDR3 has 13 amino acids. Per the germline V gene, CDR1 is SGHAT and CDR2 is FQNNGV. The CDR3 coding sequence is TGTGCCAGCAGCCGAGGGGGCTCCTATGGCTACACCTTC. This gives the protein CASSRGGSYGYTF.

The rearrangement uses TRBV6-6 and TRBJ2-6; D gene ambiguous. This CDR3 contains 15 residues. CDR1 and CDR2 from the germline V gene are MNHNY and SVGAGI (reference sequence). The V end was cut by 6 bases, the J end by 0 bases, with 9 bases between. The CDR3 DNA follows: TGTGCCAGCAGCCGGAGCCTCTCTGGGGCCAACGTCCTGACTTTC. It codes for CASSRSLSGANVLTF.

The J gene is TRBJ1-3, the V gene TRBV11-2, with a tentative D call TRBD1 (6 bases). The CDR3 is 16 residues long. Looked up from germline, CDR1 is SGHAT and CDR2 is FQNNGV. V lost 3 bases, J lost 0 bases, and 12 bases lay in between. This CDR3 reads CASSFLGGSSGNTIYF. As DNA, the CDR3 is TGTGCCAGCAGCTTTCTTGGGGGCAGCTCTGGAAACACCATATATTTT.

About this clone itself: Other nucleotide sequences from this sample produce the same CDR3. V and J are TRBV29-1 and TRBJ2-3; 7 bases align to TRBD2. V lost 3 bases to trimming and J lost 5 bases; unmatched junction nucleotides: 11. Germline CDR1 and CDR2: SQVTM and ANQGSEA. The CDR3 extends over 15 amino acids. CDR3 nucleotide sequence: TGCAGCGTTGAGGAGGCTAGCGGAAAGGGAGATACGCAGTATTTT. It specifies CSVEEASGKGDTQYF.

The chain couples TRBV7-9 to TRBJ2-3, with 7 positions matching TRBD2. V gave up 3 bases and J gave up 8 bases; unmatched junction bases: 11. The CDR3 consists of 15 residues. CDR1 SEHNR and CDR2 FQNEAQ come from the germline V gene (reference sequence). CDR3 sequence reads: CASSFSEGGAGTQYF. The CDR3 coding sequence is TGTGCCAGCAGCTTCTCGGAGGGAGGGGCCGGTACGCAGTATTTT.

This rearrangement joins TRBV5-1 to TRBJ2-3; 15 bases are a match to TRBD2. Germline V gene lookup returns CDR1 SGHRS and CDR2 YFSETQ. V shed 0 bases and J 3 bases; nucleotides not matched to a gene: 2. The CDR3 is made up of 17 amino acids. The CDR3 nucleotides read TGCGCCAGCAGCTTGGTTGGACTAGCGGGAGGGACAGATACGCAGTATTTT. It specifies CASSLVGLAGGTDTQYF. The variable domain in full, completed from reference TRBV5-1 and TRBJ2-3, reads KAGVTQTPRYLIKTRGQQVTLSCSPISGHRSVSWYQQTPGQGLQFLFEYFSETQRNKGNFPGRFSGRQFSNSRSEMNVSTLELGDSALYLCASSLVGLAGGTDTQYFGPGTRLTVL.

Worth noting for this clone: One junction end does not reproduce the germline sequence, and a read error may be involved. Other DNA sequences in this sample translate to the same CDR3. This chain joins TRBV7-7 and TRBJ2-3; possibly TRBD2 for D (6 bases). The germline V gene encodes CDR1 SSHAT and CDR2 FNYEAQ (reference sequence). The CDR3 has 14 residues. As DNA, the CDR3 is TGTGCTAGCAGCTTAGGCGGGGACACAGATACGCAGTATTTT. Protein product: CASSLGGDTDTQYF.

This clone showed up just once. The V and J genes are TRBV28 and TRBJ1-2; maybe TRBD1 (6 bases). CDR3 length: 16 amino acids. V was pared by 5 bases and J by 5 bases, with 21 bases between. CDR1 is MDHEN and CDR2 is SYDVKM in the germline V gene. The CDR3 coding sequence is TGTGCCAGCAGTCCTGAAGGGCAAGGAGGGGGATATGGCTACACCTTC. This codes for CASSPEGQGGGYGYTF.

The V and J genes are TRBV19 and TRBJ2-1, with 9 bases lining up with TRBD1. The CDR3 has 15 amino acids. Germline values: CDR1 LNHDA, CDR2 SQIVND (reference sequence). V was pared by 5 bases and J by 1 base, with 3 bases of the junction left unmatched. CDR3 nucleotide sequence: TGTGCCAGTAGTCCAGACAGGGGGTCCTACAATGAGCAGTTCTTC. Protein product: CASSPDRGSYNEQFF.

The chain has TRBV7-9 and TRBJ2-5, with a possible D match to TRBD1 (5 bases). CDR1 is SEHNR and CDR2 is FQNEAQ in the germline V gene (reference sequence). The V and J ends lost 5 bases and 5 bases respectively, with 12 bases between them. The CDR3 spans 13 residues. CDR3 loop: CASSRLQGETQYF. The CDR3 DNA reads as TGTGCCAGCAGCCGCCTCCAGGGCGAGACCCAGTACTTC.

This clone was recorded many times. The rearrangement joins TRBV5-6 to TRBJ2-1; D is undetermined. The V end lost 0 bases, the J end lost 3 bases, and 7 bases lay between the germline ends. Per the germline V gene, CDR1 is SGHDT and CDR2 is YYEEEE. The CDR3 runs to 14 residues. CDR3 loop: CASSLVQSYNEQFF. CDR3 bases: TGTGCCAGCAGCTTGGTGCAGAGCTACAATGAGCAGTTCTTC.

V usage is TRBV7-6 and J usage is TRBJ2-3; the D is unclear. The CDR3 is 14 residues long. Germline assignment: CDR1 SGHVS and CDR2 FNYEAQ. V lost 1 base and J 2 bases, leaving 7 bases between the germline ends. DNA for the CDR3: TGTGCCAGCAGCTTAGGTCCGGCCACAGATACGCAGTATTTT. Translated: CASSLGPATDTQYF.

The CDR3 here is CASSISGQGTDTQYF. CDR3 sequence (DNA): TGTGCCAGCAGCATCTCGGGACAGGGCACAGATACGCAGTATTTT. This chain links TRBV7-6 with TRBJ2-3, with 8 bases matching TRBD1. The germline gives CDR1 SGHVS, CDR2 FNYEAQ. The J segment lost 1 base and the V segment lost 5 bases, leaving 5 bases of the junction unmatched. This CDR3 is 15 amino acids long.

The V and J genes are TRBV12-5 and TRBJ1-4; 7 bases agree with TRBD1. J gave up 5 bases and V 6 bases, and 9 bases lay outside the gene matches. The CDR3 has 15 residues. Per the germline V gene, CDR1 is LGHNT and CDR2 is FRNRAP. CDR3 amino acids: CASGRDRNRNEKLFF. The CDR3 nucleotides are TGTGCTAGTGGACGGGACAGAAATCGCAATGAAAAACTGTTTTTT.